Presented here are 14 T cell receptor beta chains from one specimen sequenced in a study of shared clonotypes between healthy human individuals. Measured with immunoSEQ multiplex PCR; TCRdb has only the in-frame clones, and not every one. The sample has some 650,000 clones; around 97% are singletons. The sequencing sample was made of naive CD4+ T cells sorted from blood. Regarding subset: CD45RA+ positively selected. The receptors stem from a woman in her thirties in good health.

The J gene is TRBJ2-1, the V gene TRBV14; 9 nucleotides agree with TRBD2. Germline CDR1 reads SGHDN; CDR2 reads FVKESK. V dropped 6 bases and J dropped 7; count of bases not matched to a gene: 7. CDR3 length: 14 amino acids. The CDR3 bases are TGTGCCAGCAGGGGTAGCGGGAGTAAGAATGAGCAGTTCTTC. Amino acids: CASRGSGSKNEQFF.

In DNA form, the CDR3 reads TGTGCCAGCAGTGAGGGTTTTACCATGAACACTGAAGCTTTCTTT. Translating gives CASSEGFTMNTEAFF. The V call is TRBV6-1, the J call TRBJ1-1; D is undetermined. This CDR3 has 15 amino acids. V dropped 3 bases and J dropped 0 bases, with 11 bases sitting between them. CDR1 MNHNS and CDR2 SASEGT come from the germline V gene.

The V call is TRBV2, the J call TRBJ2-2; D remains unclear. The length of the CDR3 is 14 residues. Trimming removed 11 bases from V and 4 bases from J, with 17 bases in between. The germline V gene encodes CDR1 SNHLY and CDR2 FYNNEI. In nucleotides, the CDR3 is TGTGCCGTAGCACGGTGGGCTCGCACCGGGGAGCTGTTTTTT. Amino acids: CAVARWARTGELFF.

The chain combines TRBV11-3 with TRBJ2-5; no firm D call. The V end was cut by 2 bases, the J end by 1 base, with 14 bases between. Germline CDR1 is SGHNT and CDR2 is YENEEA. This CDR3 spans 16 amino acids. The CDR3 region is CASSLSWLSTQETQYF. CDR3 nucleotide sequence: TGTGCCAGCAGCTTAAGTTGGCTCTCCACCCAAGAGACCCAGTACTTC.

This rearrangement joins TRBV13 to TRBJ2-5, with 8 bases fitting TRBD2. Trimming cost V 5 bases and J 1 base; bases outside gene matches: 6. The CDR3 covers 15 residues. Germline loops: CDR1 PRHDT, CDR2 FYEKMQ (reference sequence). In nucleotides, the CDR3 is TGTGCCAGCAGCCAACGAGCGGGGGCCCAAGAGACCCAGTACTTC. Translation: CASSQRAGAQETQYF.

V usage is TRBV5-1 and J usage is TRBJ2-3; D is uncertain. The V end lost 1 base, the J end lost 3 bases, and 12 bases lay between the germline ends. There are 15 residues in the CDR3. Germline V gives CDR1 SGHRS, CDR2 YFSETQ. In nucleotides, the CDR3 is TGCGCCAGCAGCTTGAGTTTCGTGGGAACAGATACGCAGTATTTT. Translating it yields CASSLSFVGTDTQYF.

The chain has TRBV5-6 and TRBJ2-5; a possible D gene is TRBD2 (6 bases). Germline assignment: CDR1 SGHDT and CDR2 YYEEEE. V shed 0 bases and J shed 4 bases, with 13 bases lying between them. CDR3 length equals 15 residues. For the CDR3, the DNA is TGTGCCAGCAGCTTGGTATGGGGAGGATCAGAGACCCAGTACTTC. This sequence encodes CASSLVWGGSETQYF.

With respect to this clone: At one end, the junction sequence differs from germline, possibly due to a read error. The chain is built from TRBV7-2 and TRBJ2-4; 9 nucleotides align to TRBD2. Germline V gene lookup returns CDR1 SGHTA and CDR2 FQGNSA. CDR3 length equals 14 residues. This CDR3 reads CASSSGLAQNIQYF. The CDR3 nucleotides are TGTGCCAGCAGCTCGGGACTAGCCCAAAACATTCAGTACTTC.

The chain couples TRBV19 to TRBJ1-5; 10 nucleotides align to TRBD1. The CDR3 covers 15 residues. The V segment lost 0 bases and the J segment 6 bases; nucleotides outside the gene matches: 2. The germline gives CDR1 LNHDA, CDR2 SQIVND (reference sequence). The CDR3 loop reads CASSIEGQGIQPQHF. In nucleotides, the CDR3 is TGTGCCAGTAGTATAGAGGGACAGGGGATTCAGCCCCAGCATTTT.

This clone occurred once. This chain connects TRBV4-1 to TRBJ2-1, with D perhaps TRBD2 (6 bases). Trimming shortened V by 0 bases and J by 15 bases, and 18 bases separated the two germline ends. Germline V gene data show CDR1 as MGHRA and CDR2 as YSYEKL. The CDR3 loop spans 14 amino acids. In DNA, the CDR3 is TGCGCCAGCAGCCAAGATGCGCTTCTCGCGGGAATGTTCTTC. Amino acids: CASSQDALLAGMFF.

The genes are TRBV7-8 and TRBJ2-2; TRBD2 agrees at 7 bases. The CDR3 loop spans 17 amino acids. J gave up 0 bases and V 5 bases, and 9 bases lay outside the gene matches. Germline CDR1 is SGHVS and CDR2 is FQNEAQ. The CDR3 coding sequence is TGTGCCAGCAGCCCCTCCAGAAGCGGGGCGAACACCGGGGAGCTGTTTTTT. It encodes CASSPSRSGANTGELFF.

This clone was seen a single time. V usage is TRBV7-8 and J usage is TRBJ2-1, with 9 bases that match TRBD2. Germline CDR1 reads SGHVS; CDR2 reads FQNEAQ. The CDR3 is made up of 14 amino acids. V was pared by 3 bases and J by 6 bases, with 3 bases of the junction left unmatched. CDR3 nucleotide sequence: TGTGCCAGCAGCTTTAGCGGGAGCTCCAATGAGCAGTTCTTC. It is translated as CASSFSGSSNEQFF.

The rearrangement uses TRBV5-1 and TRBJ2-5; D possibly matches TRBD1 or TRBD2 (5 bases each). This CDR3 comprises 13 residues. From germline, CDR1 is SGHRS and CDR2 YFSETQ. Trimming cost V 0 bases and J 5 bases, with 8 bases left between them. The CDR3 region has the DNA TGCGCCAGCAGCTTGGATTGGGGGGAGACCCAGTACTTC. This encodes CASSLDWGETQYF. The full variable domain, with the rest looked up from reference TRBV5-1 and TRBJ2-5, is KAGVTQTPRYLIKTRGQQVTLSCSPISGHRSVSWYQQTPGQGLQFLFEYFSETQRNKGNFPGRFSGRQFSNSRSEMNVSTLELGDSALYLCASSLDWGETQYFGPGTRLLVL.

V is TRBV5-1 and J is TRBJ2-7; the D call may be TRBD1 or TRBD2 (5 bases each). CDR1 is SGHRS, CDR2 YFSETQ, per germline. Trimming removed 4 bases from V and 0 bases from J, with 11 bases in between. CDR3 length: 14 amino acids. The CDR3 nucleotides read TGCGCCAGCAGCAGCCGGGACGGCTCCTACGAGCAGTACTTC. It codes for CASSSRDGSYEQYF.